A selection of T cell receptor beta chains follows, all from one sample in a study of T and B cells in COVID-19 patients. Each CDR3 protein is one row after TCRdb ran MiXCR on the multiplex PCR reads. The data contain thousands of distinct CDR3 sequences, 21% of them singletons. The sample consisted of blood. The origin of the receptors is a human donor with active COVID-19. The CDR3 runs from the conserved cysteine through the conserved F or W. A D gene is named only where the DNA matches it firmly. Some rows mark clone size as missing; the rest say once, few, many or name a class of expanded clone.

clone_size j_call d_call v_call cdr3_aa cdr3_nt
large TRBJ2-1 TRBD1 TRBV19 CASSIVLTGNEQFF TGTGCCAGTAGTATAGTACTGACAGGGAATGAGCAGTTCTTC
medium-sized TRBJ1-2 . TRBV27 CASSLRGAQGGYTF TGTGCCAGCAGTTTAAGAGGGGCGCAGGGTGGCTACACCTTC
few TRBJ2-7 TRBD2 TRBV5-6 CASSVGTSGYEQYF TGTGCCAGCAGCGTTGGGACTAGCGGTTACGAGCAGTACTTC
medium-sized TRBJ1-5 . TRBV19 CASSIWGIRSNQPQHF TGTGCCAGTAGTATCTGGGGGATCAGAAGCAATCAGCCCCAGCATTTT
. TRBJ2-1 TRBD2 TRBV7-3 CASSLRLAGTNEQFF TGTGCCAGCAGCCTAAGACTAGCGGGCACTAATGAGCAGTTCTTC
. TRBJ1-4 . TRBV4-1 CASSDEGGSVEKLFF TGCGCCAGCAGCGACGAGGGGGGCTCAGTGGAAAAACTGTTTTTT
medium-sized TRBJ2-7 TRBD1 TRBV6-5 CASTKQGFDYEQYF TGTGCCAGCACCAAACAGGGGTTTGACTACGAGCAGTACTTC
medium-sized TRBJ1-3 TRBD1 TRBV15 CATSRDLSGGQGRSGNTIYF TGTGCCACCAGCAGAGATCTCAGTGGGGGACAGGGCCGCTCTGGAAACACCATATATTTT
few TRBJ1-4 . TRBV7-9 CASSLASSEKLFF TGTGCCAGCAGCTTAGCGTCAAGCGAAAAACTGTTTTTT
few TRBJ2-1 TRBD1 TRBV14 CASSQRTGGRYSYNEQFF TGTGCCAGCAGCCAGAGGACAGGGGGGAGGTACTCCTACAATGAGCAGTTCTTC
few TRBJ1-2 . TRBV5-1 CASSHLEAPHYGYTF TGCGCCAGCAGCCACTTGGAGGCACCCCACTATGGCTACACCTTC
medium-sized TRBJ2-2 . TRBV27 CASSLSGPGASYTGELFF TGTGCCAGCAGTTTATCGGGGCCAGGGGCGTCTTACACCGGGGAGCTGTTTTTT
medium-sized TRBJ1-1 . TRBV19 CASSLRLGDTEAFF TGTGCCAGTAGTCTTCGATTGGGAGACACTGAAGCTTTCTTT
medium-sized TRBJ2-3 . TRBV6-5 CASSHGSDTQYF TGTGCCAGCAGTCACGGAAGCGATACGCAGTATTTT
medium-sized TRBJ2-2 . TRBV4-3 CASSQWPQGSTGELFF TGCGCCAGCAGCCAATGGCCGCAGGGCAGCACCGGGGAGCTGTTTTTT
medium-sized TRBJ1-2 . TRBV27 CASSLQGGNYGYTF TGTGCCAGCAGTTTACAGGGAGGGAACTATGGCTACACCTTC
. TRBJ2-7 . TRBV14 CASSPYQVSSSYEQYF TGTGCCAGCAGCCCCTACCAGGTCTCTTCCTCCTACGAGCAGTACTTC
medium-sized TRBJ2-7 TRBD1 TRBV5-4 CASSPPDRGNYEQYF TGTGCCAGCAGCCCCCCGGACAGGGGGAACTACGAGCAGTACTTC
medium-sized TRBJ2-5 TRBD2 TRBV19 CASSLGGTSGQETQYF TGTGCCAGTAGTCTAGGCGGGACTAGCGGCCAAGAGACCCAGTACTTC
medium-sized TRBJ2-1 TRBD2 TRBV19 CASTKGTSGRAQNNEQFF TGTGCCAGTACCAAGGGGACTAGCGGGAGGGCCCAGAACAATGAGCAGTTCTTC
. TRBJ2-4 . TRBV5-1 CASSGTGKNIQYF TGCGCCAGCAGCGGAACCGGGAAAAACATTCAGTACTTC
medium-sized TRBJ1-3 . TRBV5-6 CASFDRVSGNTIYF TGTGCCAGCTTCGACCGGGTCTCTGGAAACACCATATATTTT
. TRBJ2-3 TRBD1 TRBV24-1 CATSDLQGQPTSTDTQYF TGTGCCACCAGTGATTTGCAGGGACAGCCTACTAGCACAGATACGCAGTATTTT
few TRBJ1-1 . TRBV11-3 CASSLVSAGNTEAFF TGTGCCAGCAGCTTAGTGTCCGCAGGGAACACTGAAGCTTTCTTT
. TRBJ1-2 . TRBV6-2/TRBV6-3 CASSYSKVNYGYTF TGTGCCAGCAGTTACTCTAAGGTTAACTATGGCTACACCTTC